A single sample gave rise to the 30 T cell receptor beta chains below, sequenced in a study of blood T cells in healthy people across ages. Alongside a J-beta primer mix, a sample-barcoded 5' primer served in a second PCR lasting 7 to 11 cycles. TCRdb itself ran the 5' RACE reads through MiXCR, one entry per CDR3 protein. Of over a million distinct CDR3 sequences listed, approximately 60% are singletons. Sequencing was carried out using blood. Receptor source: a young man in good health.

V is TRBV29-1 and J is TRBJ2-1, with 9 nucleotides matching TRBD2. This CDR3 spans 13 amino acids. Germline V gene lookup returns CDR1 SQVTM and CDR2 ANQGSEA. V gave up 4 bases and J gave up 8 bases; unmatched junction bases: 6. CDR3 sequence: CSVGGLASHEQFF. The CDR3 DNA sequence: TGCAGCGTTGGGGGACTAGCAAGTCATGAGCAGTTCTTC.

The V gene is TRBV20-1, the J gene TRBJ2-3; D is perhaps TRBD2 (5 bases). The CDR3 is 11 residues long. V was cut by 6 bases and J by 10 bases, with 14 bases left in between. In germline, CDR1 is DFQATT, CDR2 SNEGSKA (reference sequence). The CDR3: CSAPTRLAQYF. As DNA, the CDR3 is TGCAGTGCCCCAACTAGATTGGCGCAGTATTTT.

In this sample, this clonotype turned up a few times. This chain connects TRBV4-1 to TRBJ2-7; 9 nucleotides agree with TRBD1. The germline gives CDR1 MGHRA, CDR2 YSYEKL. The CDR3 runs 15 residues. With V trimmed by 5 bases and J by 5 bases, 10 bases remained unmatched. Written as DNA, the CDR3 is TGCGCCAGCAGCGTCAGGACAGGGGTAGTCAACGAGCAGTACTTC. It yields the protein CASSVRTGVVNEQYF.

The J gene is TRBJ2-5, the V gene TRBV21-1; the table's D call, TRBD1, has no DNA check behind it. TRBV21-1 is an annotated pseudogene. CDR3 length: 20 residues. Here the CDR3 reads CASSHSNLQGGQGFQETQYF. The CDR3 DNA sequence: TGTGCCAGCAGCCATTCAAACCTCCAAGGGGGACAGGGCTTCCAAGAGACCCAGTACTTC.

This clonotype was found many times. This chain links TRBV20-1 with TRBJ2-3, with 10 positions matching TRBD1. The CDR3 has 15 amino acids. Looked up from germline, CDR1 is DFQATT and CDR2 is SNEGSKA (reference sequence). With 5 bases clipped from V and 3 bases from J, the junction kept 8 bases outside the gene matches. The CDR3 nucleotides are TGCAGTGCTCCCTCGGACAGGGGGGTAACAGATACGCAGTATTTT. It translates to CSAPSDRGVTDTQYF.

The genes are TRBV20-1 and TRBJ1-1, with D tentatively TRBD1 (6 bases). Germline values: CDR1 DFQATT, CDR2 SNEGSKA (reference sequence). V was cut by 2 bases and J by 10 bases, with 17 bases left in between. The CDR3 covers 13 residues. CDR3 sequence (DNA): TGCAGTGCTAGAAACCGACAGGAACTGGTAGCTTTCTTT. Protein sequence: CSARNRQELVAFF.

The CDR3 reads CASGPEGAPYEQYF. As DNA, the CDR3 is TGTGCCAGCGGCCCTGAAGGGGCCCCCTACGAGCAGTACTTC. The V call is TRBV2, the J call TRBJ2-7, with TRBD1 as a possible D gene (5 bases). CDR1 is SNHLY, CDR2 FYNNEI, per germline. V lost 8 bases and J lost 2, with 16 bases in between. The CDR3 is 14 residues long.

V is TRBV20-1 and J is TRBJ2-7; 12 nucleotides line up with TRBD2. CDR1 DFQATT and CDR2 SNEGSKA come from the germline V gene (reference sequence). This CDR3 has 14 residues. After removal of 5 bases from V and 4 bases from J, the junction contained 6 bases not matched to a gene. CDR3 sequence reads: CSAGGLAGRYEQYF. In DNA form, the CDR3 reads TGCAGTGCTGGAGGACTAGCGGGAAGGTACGAGCAGTACTTC.

The V call is TRBV10-3, the J call TRBJ1-1; the D gene is possibly TRBD1 (6 bases). Per the germline V gene, CDR1 is ENHRY and CDR2 is SYGVKD. There are 14 residues in the CDR3. The germline V and J ends were trimmed by 2 bases and 4 bases, with 11 bases remaining between them. For the CDR3, the DNA is TGTGCCATCAGTGAGGGCGGAGGGGGCACTGAAGCTTTCTTT. This encodes CAISEGGGGTEAFF.

The CDR3 protein is CASSLVSREDAYNEQFF. In nucleotides, the CDR3 is TGTGCCAGCAGCTTAGTATCGCGGGAGGACGCCTACAATGAGCAGTTCTTC. V usage is TRBV11-2 and J usage is TRBJ2-1; 8 bases are a match to TRBD2. This CDR3 is built from 17 residues. Germline values: CDR1 SGHAT, CDR2 FQNNGV. V lost 1 base to trimming and J lost 2 bases; unmatched junction nucleotides: 7.

This chain connects TRBV5-1 to TRBJ2-1; 16 nucleotides align to TRBD2. V lost 0 bases and J lost 9; bases outside the gene matches: 9. Germline-derived CDR1 and CDR2 are SGHRS and YFSETQ. CDR3 length: 18 amino acids. The CDR3 sequence is CASSLDGTSGRAAGEQFF. CDR3 nucleotide sequence: TGCGCCAGCAGCTTGGACGGGACTAGCGGGAGGGCCGCGGGTGAGCAGTTCTTC.

The table lists this clonotype with many counts. The chain links TRBV5-1 to TRBJ2-3; D unresolved. The germline gives CDR1 SGHRS, CDR2 YFSETQ. The CDR3 runs to 14 residues. The V gene lost 2 bases and the J gene lost 4 bases, with 11 bases spanning the gap. The CDR3 coding sequence is TGCGCCAGCAGCTTAGTCCCACTGGCAGATACGCAGTATTTT. Translation: CASSLVPLADTQYF.

This chain connects TRBV4-2 to TRBJ2-7; D remains unclear. The V end lost 2 bases, the J end lost 2 bases, and 13 bases lay between the germline ends. The CDR3 runs to 15 residues. The germline V gene encodes CDR1 LGHNA and CDR2 YNFKEQ. CDR3 in DNA: TGTGCCAGCAGCCAAAATCATGGCGGACCCTACGAGCAGTACTTC. It is translated as CASSQNHGGPYEQYF.

The chain uses TRBV11-1 and TRBJ2-5; 9 positions match TRBD2. Germline V gene sequence: CDR1 SGHAT, CDR2 FQDESV (reference sequence). After removal of 1 base from V and 1 base from J, the junction contained 7 bases not matched to a gene. This CDR3 is built from 17 residues. The CDR3 sequence is CASSLEFAGGTQETQYF. The CDR3 region has the DNA TGTGCCAGCAGCTTAGAGTTCGCGGGAGGGACCCAAGAGACCCAGTACTTC.

This clonotype was seen a handful of times. The chain carries TRBV21-1 and TRBJ2-7; the table's TRBD1 call for D was not verified on the DNA. TRBV21-1 is flagged as a pseudogene. The CDR3 contains 15 residues. The CDR3 here is CASSKEGTERYEQYF. Written as DNA, the CDR3 is TGTGCCAGCAGCAAAGAAGGGACAGAGCGCTACGAGCAGTACTTC.

This clonotype was seen many times. V and J are TRBV20-1 and TRBJ2-1; TRBD1 matches 9 bases. CDR1 DFQATT and CDR2 SNEGSKA come from the germline V gene (reference sequence). J was trimmed by 9 bases and V by 5 bases; bases with no gene match: 11. The CDR3 extends over 14 amino acids. CDR3 amino acids: CSAEQGALPPEQFF. The CDR3 DNA follows: TGCAGTGCTGAACAGGGGGCACTACCACCTGAGCAGTTCTTC.

This chain connects TRBV3-1 to TRBJ2-5; TRBD1 might be the D (5 bases). The germline gives CDR1 LGHDT, CDR2 YNNKEL (reference sequence). The CDR3 sequence is 14 residues long. V was shortened by 2 bases and J by 11 bases, with 18 bases between the two germline ends. The CDR3 DNA reads as TGTGCCAGCAGCCAACTGGCAGGGCAAGGGAAGCAGTACTTC. Amino acids: CASSQLAGQGKQYF.

The chain combines TRBV7-9 with TRBJ2-5; TRBD2 aligns across 10 bases. The J call may be mistaken, given a closer DNA end match to TRBJ2-7. The CDR3 totals 16 residues. Germline V gene sequence: CDR1 SEHNR, CDR2 FQNEAQ (reference sequence). CDR3: CASSSDSGGLNYEQYF. Here the CDR3 DNA reads TGTGCCAGCAGCTCAGATAGCGGGGGGCTAAACTACGAGCAGTACTTC.

This clonotype was picked up one time. This chain connects TRBV25-1 to TRBJ2-5, with 7 bases that match TRBD2. Germline loops: CDR1 MGHDK, CDR2 SYGVNS. The V gene end was trimmed by 7 bases and the J gene end by 4 bases; junction bases not matched to a gene: 12. This CDR3 is built from 15 residues. In DNA, the CDR3 is TGTGCCAGCACTCAGGGTGGACTAGGAGCAGAGACCCAGTACTTC. Translation gives CASTQGGLGAETQYF.

This clonotype occurred a few times. This chain joins TRBV11-2 and TRBJ1-1, with D tentatively TRBD1 (6 bases). CDR1 is SGHAT, CDR2 FQNNGV, per germline. The CDR3 is 16 residues long. Between the trimmed V and J ends, which lost 3 bases and 4 bases, there was a span of 18 bases. DNA for the CDR3: TGTGCCAGCAGCTTGGGGGCCCTCGTACCGACCACTGAAGCTTTCTTT. Residues: CASSLGALVPTTEAFF.

Only a few counts were recorded for this clonotype. The V and J genes are TRBV27 and TRBJ2-7; the D is unclear. Between the trimmed V and J ends, which lost 7 bases and 6 bases, there was a span of 13 bases. The CDR3 covers 12 residues. Germline CDR1 is MNHEY and CDR2 is SMNVEV (reference sequence). The CDR3 here is CASTQKLGEQYF. The CDR3 nucleotides read TGTGCCAGCACCCAGAAACTGGGCGAGCAGTACTTC.

This clonotype has just a few counts. The chain uses TRBV7-6 and TRBJ1-5; TRBD1 agrees at 8 bases. Germline V CDR1 and CDR2: SGHVS, FNYEAQ. The J segment lost 4 bases and the V segment lost 5 bases, leaving 7 bases of the junction unmatched. The CDR3 is made up of 15 amino acids. This CDR3 reads CASSDGTGVNQPQHF. In DNA form, the CDR3 reads TGTGCCAGCAGCGATGGGACAGGAGTTAATCAGCCCCAGCATTTT.

The V call is TRBV20-1, the J call TRBJ1-5; the D gene is possibly TRBD1 (6 bases). The CDR3 spans 14 residues. Germline CDR1 reads DFQATT; CDR2 reads SNEGSKA (reference sequence). V lost 5 bases and J 4 bases, leaving 15 bases between the germline ends. The CDR3: CSAQRGGPNQPQHF. CDR3 DNA sequence: TGCAGTGCTCAGAGGGGGGGACCTAATCAGCCCCAGCATTTT.

The chain carries TRBV25-1 and TRBJ2-7, with 8 bases aligning to TRBD1. This CDR3 contains 13 residues. Germline assignment: CDR1 MGHDK and CDR2 SYGVNS. V was pared by 2 bases and J by 6 bases, with 3 bases of the junction left unmatched. CDR3 nucleotides: TGTGCCAGCAGTGAACTGACAGGGGCCGAGCAGTACTTC. Translation: CASSELTGAEQYF.

This chain uses TRBV5-5 with TRBJ1-2; D is possibly TRBD1 (6 bases). CDR3 length: 15 amino acids. The germline gives CDR1 SGHKS, CDR2 YYEKEE (reference sequence). Trimming stripped 2 bases from V and 0 bases from J, with 11 bases between. The CDR3 DNA is TGTGCCAGCAGCTTCTTCGACAGGCCTAACTATGGCTACACCTTC. Residues: CASSFFDRPNYGYTF.

The rearrangement links TRBV20-1 to TRBJ1-1, with D perhaps matching TRBD1 (5 bases). CDR3 length: 11 amino acids. Germline CDR1 and CDR2: DFQATT and SNEGSKA (reference sequence). CDR3: CSDSMNTEAFF. CDR3 sequence (DNA): TGCAGCGACAGCATGAACACTGAAGCTTTCTTT.

This clonotype was counted between two and nine times. The chain is built from TRBV6-2 or TRBV6-3 and TRBJ2-7, with D tentatively TRBD1 (5 bases). Deletions cut 1 base from V and 3 bases from J, with 19 bases between. CDR1 is MNHEY and CDR2 is SVGEGT in the germline V gene. CDR3 length: 17 residues. The CDR3 spells CASSYLSQPGRFYEQYF. In nucleotides, the CDR3 is TGTGCCAGCAGTTACTTAAGCCAGCCAGGGCGCTTCTACGAGCAGTACTTC.

This clonotype came up a few times. The CDR3: CSVDWGTSGTTDTQYF. CDR3 coding DNA: TGCAGCGTTGACTGGGGGACTAGCGGAACCACAGATACGCAGTATTTT. V is TRBV29-1 and J is TRBJ2-3, with 11 bases fitting TRBD2. Trimming removed 3 bases from V and 2 bases from J; junction bases left unmatched: 7. The CDR3 runs 16 residues. CDR1 is SQVTM and CDR2 is ANQGSEA in the germline V gene.

This clonotype was counted a few times. This chain connects TRBV10-3 to TRBJ2-5; D is uncertain. In germline, CDR1 is ENHRY, CDR2 SYGVKD. V was clipped by 9 bases and J by 1 base, with 12 bases between them. CDR3 length: 13 amino acids. The DNA of the CDR3 is TGTGCCATGCAGCAGGCCCGCCAAGAGACCCAGTACTTC. Amino acid sequence: CAMQQARQETQYF.

This clonotype was found a few times. This chain connects TRBV12-3 or TRBV12-4 to TRBJ2-5, with TRBD2 as a possible D gene (6 bases). The CDR3 length is 16 residues. V lost 5 bases to trimming and J lost 4 bases, with 20 bases between them. CDR3 nucleotides: TGTGCCAGCAGTAAAACTTCTAGCGTAGAGGCAGAGACCCAGTACTTC. Translated, it gives CASSKTSSVEAETQYF.